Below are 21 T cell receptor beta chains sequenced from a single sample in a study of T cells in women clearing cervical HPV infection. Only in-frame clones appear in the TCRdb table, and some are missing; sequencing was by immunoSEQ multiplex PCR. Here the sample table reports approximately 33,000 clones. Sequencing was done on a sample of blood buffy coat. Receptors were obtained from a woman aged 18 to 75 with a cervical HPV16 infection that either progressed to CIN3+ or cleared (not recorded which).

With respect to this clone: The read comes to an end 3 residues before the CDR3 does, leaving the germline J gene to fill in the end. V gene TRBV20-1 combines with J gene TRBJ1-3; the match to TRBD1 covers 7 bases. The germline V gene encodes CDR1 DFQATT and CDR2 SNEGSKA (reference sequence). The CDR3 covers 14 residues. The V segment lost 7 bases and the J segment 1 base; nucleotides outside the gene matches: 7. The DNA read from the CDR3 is TGCAGTGTTTTACACAGGGGTTCTGGAAACACC. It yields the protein CSVLHRGSGNT. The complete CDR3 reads CSVLHRGSGNTIYF.

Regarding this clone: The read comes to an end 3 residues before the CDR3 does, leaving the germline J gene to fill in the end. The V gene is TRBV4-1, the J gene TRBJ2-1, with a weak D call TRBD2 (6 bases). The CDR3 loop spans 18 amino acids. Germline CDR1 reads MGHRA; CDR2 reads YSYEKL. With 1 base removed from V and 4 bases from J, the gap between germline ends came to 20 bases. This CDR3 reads CASSQGRGGQHLYNEQFF. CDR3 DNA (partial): TGCGCCAGCAGCCAAGGGAGGGGCGGACAACACTTATACAATGAG.

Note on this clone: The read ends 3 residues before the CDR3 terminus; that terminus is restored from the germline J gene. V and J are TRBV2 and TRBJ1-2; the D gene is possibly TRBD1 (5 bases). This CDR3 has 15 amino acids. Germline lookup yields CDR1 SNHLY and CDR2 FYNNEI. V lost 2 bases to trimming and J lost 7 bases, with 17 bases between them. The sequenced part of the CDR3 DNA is TGTGCCAGCAGTGAAAATATTAGGGGCTATCCTGGC. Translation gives CASSENIRGYPG. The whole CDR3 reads CASSENIRGYPGYTF.

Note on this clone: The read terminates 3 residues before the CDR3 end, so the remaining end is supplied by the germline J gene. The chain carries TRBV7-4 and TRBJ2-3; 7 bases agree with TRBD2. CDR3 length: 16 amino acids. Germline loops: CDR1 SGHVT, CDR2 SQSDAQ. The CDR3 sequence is CASSEPSWGGEETQYF. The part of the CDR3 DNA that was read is TGTGCCAGCAGCGAACCTTCATGGGGAGGGGAAGAGACG.

CDR3 DNA, as far as it was read: TGTGCCAGCAGCTTACCGGACAGATATAATTCACCG. Protein: CASSLPDRYNSP. The complete CDR3 sequence is CASSLPDRYNSPLFF. The chain has TRBV7-2 and TRBJ2-2; tentative D call: TRBD1 (6 bases). The read gets to within 3 residues of the CDR3 end, and the germline J gene fills in the rest. The V gene's germline CDR1 is SGHTA and CDR2 FQGNSA. CDR3 length equals 15 residues.

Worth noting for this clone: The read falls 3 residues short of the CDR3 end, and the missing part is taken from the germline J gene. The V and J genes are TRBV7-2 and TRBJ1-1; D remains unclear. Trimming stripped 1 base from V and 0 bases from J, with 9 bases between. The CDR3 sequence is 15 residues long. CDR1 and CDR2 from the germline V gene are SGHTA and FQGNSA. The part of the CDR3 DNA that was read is TGTGCCAGCAGCTTAGGTCGCAGGTTGAACACTGAA. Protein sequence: CASSLGRRLNTE. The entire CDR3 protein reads CASSLGRRLNTEAFF.

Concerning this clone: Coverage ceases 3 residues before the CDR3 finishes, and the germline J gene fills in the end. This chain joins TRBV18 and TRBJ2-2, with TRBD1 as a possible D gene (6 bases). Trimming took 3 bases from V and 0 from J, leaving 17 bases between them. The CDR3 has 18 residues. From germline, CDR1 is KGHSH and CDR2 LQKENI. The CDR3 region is CASSPWLQGSSNTGELFF. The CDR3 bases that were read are TGTGCCAGCTCACCCTGGTTACAGGGTTCGTCGAACACCGGGGAG.

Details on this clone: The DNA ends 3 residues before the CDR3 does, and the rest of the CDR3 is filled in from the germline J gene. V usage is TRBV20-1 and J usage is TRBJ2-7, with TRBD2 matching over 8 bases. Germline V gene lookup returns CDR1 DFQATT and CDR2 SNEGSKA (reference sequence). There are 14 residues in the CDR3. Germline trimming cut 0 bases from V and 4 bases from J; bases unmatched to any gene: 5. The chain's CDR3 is CSARDPGGEYEQYF. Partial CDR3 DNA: TGCAGTGCTAGAGATCCGGGAGGGGAATACGAG.

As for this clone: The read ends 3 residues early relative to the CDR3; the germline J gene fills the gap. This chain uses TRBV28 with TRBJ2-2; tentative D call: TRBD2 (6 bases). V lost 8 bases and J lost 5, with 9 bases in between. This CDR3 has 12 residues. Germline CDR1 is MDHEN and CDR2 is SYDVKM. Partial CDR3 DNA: TGTGCCAGCGGGGGGTGGACCGGGGAG. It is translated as CASGGWTGE. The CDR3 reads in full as CASGGWTGELFF.

CDR3 DNA, as far as it was read: TGTGCCAGTAGTAGAATAAGGGCTGAGAACACTGAA. Its translation is CASSRIRAENTE. The whole CDR3 is CASSRIRAENTEAFF. The chain links TRBV19 to TRBJ1-1; D is unresolved. The sequence runs out 3 residues before the end of the CDR3; the remainder is reconstructed from the germline J gene. From germline, CDR1 is LNHDA and CDR2 SQIVND (reference sequence). The V gene lost 4 bases and the J gene lost 1 base, with 13 bases spanning the gap. The length of the CDR3 is 15 residues.

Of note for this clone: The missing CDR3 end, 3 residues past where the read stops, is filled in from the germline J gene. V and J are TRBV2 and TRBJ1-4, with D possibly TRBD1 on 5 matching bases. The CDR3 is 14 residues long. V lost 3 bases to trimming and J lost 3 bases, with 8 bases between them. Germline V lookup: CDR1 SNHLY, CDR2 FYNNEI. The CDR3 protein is CASSDQGSNEKLFF. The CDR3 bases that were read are TGTGCCAGCAGTGATCAGGGTTCTAATGAAAAA.

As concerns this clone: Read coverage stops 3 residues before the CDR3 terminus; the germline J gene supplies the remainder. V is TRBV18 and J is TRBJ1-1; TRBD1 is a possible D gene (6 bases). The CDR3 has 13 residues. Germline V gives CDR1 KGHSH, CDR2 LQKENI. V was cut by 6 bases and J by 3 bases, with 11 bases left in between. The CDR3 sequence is CASSDSVYTEAFF. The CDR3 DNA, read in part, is TGTGCCAGCTCGGACAGTGTTTACACTGAA.

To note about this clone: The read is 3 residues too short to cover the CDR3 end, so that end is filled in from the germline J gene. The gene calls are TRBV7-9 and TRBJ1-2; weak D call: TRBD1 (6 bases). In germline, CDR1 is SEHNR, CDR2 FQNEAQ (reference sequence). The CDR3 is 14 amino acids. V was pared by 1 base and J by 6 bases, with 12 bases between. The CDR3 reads CASSLERGGNGYTF. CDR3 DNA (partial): TGTGCCAGCAGCTTAGAGCGAGGGGGTAATGGC.

Partial CDR3 DNA: TGTGCCAGCAGCCACTCCCGTTCGGACAATGAG. Protein sequence: CASSHSRSDNE. The full CDR3 sequence reads CASSHSRSDNEQFF. V usage is TRBV7-2 and J usage is TRBJ2-1; D ambiguous. The CDR3 is cut off 3 residues early in the read; its end comes from the germline J gene. Trimming took 5 bases from V and 5 from J, leaving 13 bases between them. There are 14 residues in the CDR3. Germline V gene lookup returns CDR1 SGHTA and CDR2 FQGNSA.

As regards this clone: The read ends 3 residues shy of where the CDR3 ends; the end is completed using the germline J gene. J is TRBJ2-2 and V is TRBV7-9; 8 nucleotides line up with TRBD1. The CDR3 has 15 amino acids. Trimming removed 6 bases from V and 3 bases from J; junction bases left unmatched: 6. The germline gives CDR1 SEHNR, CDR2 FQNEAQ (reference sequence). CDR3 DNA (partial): TGTGCCAGCAGTCCGGGACAGGTGTACACCGGGGAG. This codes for CASSPGQVYTGE. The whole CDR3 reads CASSPGQVYTGELFF.

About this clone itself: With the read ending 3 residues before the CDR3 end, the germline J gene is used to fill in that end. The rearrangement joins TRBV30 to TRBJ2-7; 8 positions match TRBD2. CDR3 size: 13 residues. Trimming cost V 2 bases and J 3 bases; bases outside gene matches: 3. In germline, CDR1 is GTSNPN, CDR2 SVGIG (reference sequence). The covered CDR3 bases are TGTGCCTGGAGTTTAGCGGGAAGCTACGAG. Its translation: CAWSLAGSYE. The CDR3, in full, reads CAWSLAGSYEQYF.

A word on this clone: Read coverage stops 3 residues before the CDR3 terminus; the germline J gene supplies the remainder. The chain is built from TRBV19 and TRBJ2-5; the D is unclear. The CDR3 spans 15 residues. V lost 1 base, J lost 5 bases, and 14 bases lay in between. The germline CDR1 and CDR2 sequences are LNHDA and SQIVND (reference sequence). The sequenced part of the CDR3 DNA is TGTGCCAGTAGTATAGGGGTTAGTAAAGGGGAGACC. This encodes CASSIGVSKGET. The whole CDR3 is CASSIGVSKGETQYF.

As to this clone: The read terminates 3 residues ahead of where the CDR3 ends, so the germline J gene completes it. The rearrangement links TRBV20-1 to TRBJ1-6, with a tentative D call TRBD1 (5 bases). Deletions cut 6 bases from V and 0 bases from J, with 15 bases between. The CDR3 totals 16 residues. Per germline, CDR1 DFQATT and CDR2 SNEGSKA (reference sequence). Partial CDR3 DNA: TGCAGTGCCCGAGACAGCTTAAGCTCCTATAATTCACCC. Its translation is CSARDSLSSYNSP. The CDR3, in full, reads CSARDSLSSYNSPLHF.

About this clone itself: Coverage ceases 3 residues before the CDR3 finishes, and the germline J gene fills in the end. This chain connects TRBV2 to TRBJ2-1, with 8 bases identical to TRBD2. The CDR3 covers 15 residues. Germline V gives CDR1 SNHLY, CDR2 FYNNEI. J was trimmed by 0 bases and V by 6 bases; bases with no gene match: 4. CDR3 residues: CASRPGLGSYNEQFF. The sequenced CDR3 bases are TGTGCCAGCAGGCCGGGACTAGGCTCCTACAATGAG.

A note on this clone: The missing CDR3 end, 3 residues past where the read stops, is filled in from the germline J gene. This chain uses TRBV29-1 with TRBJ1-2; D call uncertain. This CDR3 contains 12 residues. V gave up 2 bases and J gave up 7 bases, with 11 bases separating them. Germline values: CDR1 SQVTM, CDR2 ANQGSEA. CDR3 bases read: TGCAGCGTTGAATCTAACAGAGGTGGC. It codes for CSVESNRGG. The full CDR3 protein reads CSVESNRGGYTF.

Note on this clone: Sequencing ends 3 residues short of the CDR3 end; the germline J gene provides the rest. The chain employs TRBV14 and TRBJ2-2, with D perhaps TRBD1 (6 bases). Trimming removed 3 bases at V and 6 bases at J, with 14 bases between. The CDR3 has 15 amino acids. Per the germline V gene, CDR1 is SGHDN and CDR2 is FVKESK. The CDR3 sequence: CASSQPGAPPGELFF. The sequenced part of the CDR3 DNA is TGTGCCAGCAGCCAGCCAGGGGCCCCGCCCGGGGAG.